The T cell receptor (beta chain) described here comes from a study of OX40 agonist ivuxolimab in advanced cancers. Assay used: immunoSEQ multiplex PCR; TCRdb lists only in-frame clones, some missing. The data contain around 95,000 clones, 75% to 95% of them singletons. Germline CDR1 is SGHNT and CDR2 is YENEEA. The CDR3 loop spans 16 amino acids. The junction had 8 bases not matched to a gene; V was cut back by 4 bases and J by 3 bases. The sequences come from CD4+ or CD8+ T cells sorted from blood, collected in a trial of the OX40 agonist ivuxolimab. The rearrangement joins TRBV11-3 to TRBJ2-5, with 10 bases lining up with TRBD1. The clonotype comes from an adult with an advanced solid tumor such as melanoma, head and neck, liver or kidney cancer. The CDR3 loop is CASSSGTGDWEETQYF. CDR3 nucleotides: TGTGCCAGCAGCTCAGGGACAGGGGATTGGGAAGAGACCCAGTACTTC.